Listed below are T cell receptor beta chains from one sample, sequenced in a study of early T cells in non-severe SARS-CoV-2 infection. MiXCR was run by TCRdb on the 5' RACE reads, yielding one entry per CDR3 protein. The sample carries over 25,000 distinct CDR3 sequences, under 6% recorded once. The specimen sequenced was whole blood. The receptors were sampled from an adult who was a healthcare worker with PCR-confirmed SARS-CoV-2 infection or an uninfected control (not recorded which). The CDR3 runs from the conserved cysteine through the conserved F or W. The D gene is left open where the match is weak. Expanded clones get a size class; other rows say once, few or many, or leave the size out.

>TRBJ2-5|TRBV20-1|-|many
CSANRVAGQETQYF
TGCAGTGCTAATAGGGTGGCGGGACAAGAGACCCAGTACTTC
>TRBJ1-2|TRBV29-1|-|-
CSAAIVGSYGYTF
TGCAGCGCGGCGATTGTTGGGTCCTATGGCTACACCTTC
>TRBJ1-2|TRBV29-1|-|many
CSVGGDTLYTF
TGCAGCGTTGGGGGCGACACCCTCTACACCTTC
>TRBJ2-7|TRBV15|-|many
CATSREEAYEQYF
TGTGCCACCAGCAGAGAAGAGGCTTACGAGCAGTACTTC
>TRBJ2-7|TRBV6-2/TRBV6-3|TRBD1|many
CASSYGPTGQSYEQYF
TGTGCCAGCAGTTATGGCCCAACGGGACAGAGTTACGAGCAGTACTTC
>TRBJ2-3|TRBV12-3/TRBV12-4|-|many
CATSLRASTDTQYF
TGTGCCACTAGCTTGAGGGCTAGCACAGATACGCAGTATTTT
>TRBJ1-2|TRBV6-2/TRBV6-3|-|-
CASSYKADGGYTF
TGTGCCAGCAGTTACAAAGCGGACGGGGGCTACACCTTC
>TRBJ2-1|TRBV10-3|-|many
CAISGGGAYEQFF
TGTGCCATCAGTGGTGGGGGGGCGTATGAGCAGTTCTTC
>TRBJ2-7|TRBV28|-|-
CASRPAYRGQSYEQYF
TGTGCCAGCAGGCCAGCTTATCGGGGACAATCCTACGAGCAGTACTTC
>TRBJ2-5|TRBV27|TRBD2|few
CASSFAGDRETQYF
TGTGCCAGCAGTTTTGCGGGGGATCGTGAGACCCAGTACTTC
>TRBJ2-7|TRBV28|-|many
CASSLGGLGSSYEQYF
TGTGCCAGCAGTTTAGGGGGACTCGGAAGCTCCTACGAGCAGTACTTC
>TRBJ2-7|TRBV5-4|-|many
CASSLADISYEQYF
TGTGCCAGCAGCTTGGCGGACATCTCCTACGAGCAGTACTTC
>TRBJ1-1|TRBV5-1|-|many
CASSLSNTEAFF
TGCGCCAGCTCACTTTCGAACACTGAAGCTTTCTTT
>TRBJ2-5|TRBV28|TRBD2|many
CASSSAGEGETQYF
TGTGCCAGCAGCTCAGCGGGGGAGGGTGAGACCCAGTACTTC
>TRBJ1-3|TRBV6-5|-|many
CASSYDGLKGNTIYF
TGTGCCAGCAGTTACGATGGGTTAAAGGGAAACACCATATATTTT
>TRBJ1-1|TRBV6-2/TRBV6-3|-|few
CASSYSGETEAFF
TGTGCCAGCAGTTACTCCGGGGAGACTGAAGCTTTCTTT
>TRBJ2-5|TRBV27|TRBD1|few
CASSYGTVVETQYF
TGTGCCAGCAGTTACGGGACAGTGGTTGAGACCCAGTACTTC
>TRBJ2-7|TRBV7-9|-|medium-sized
CASSLPLQSPSYEQYF
TGTGCCAGCAGCTTACCCCTACAGAGCCCCTCCTACGAGCAGTACTTC
>TRBJ2-3|TRBV4-3|-|many
CASSQDPGMGDTQYF
TGCGCCAGCAGCCAAGATCCGGGGATGGGAGATACGCAGTATTTT
>TRBJ1-3|TRBV28|-|many
CASSLWVTGRSGNTIYF
TGTGCCAGCAGTTTATGGGTCACAGGCCGCTCTGGAAACACCATATATTTT
>TRBJ1-1|TRBV20-1|-|many
CSALYWFTEAFF
TGCAGTGCTTTGTATTGGTTCACTGAAGCTTTCTTT
>TRBJ1-5|TRBV14|-|many
CASSQVGGTQHF
TGTGCCAGCAGCCAAGTGGGGGGGACCCAGCATTTT
>TRBJ2-7|TRBV12-3/TRBV12-4|-|many
CASSLDSYEQYF
TGTGCCAGCAGTTTGGACAGCTACGAGCAGTACTTC
>TRBJ2-5|TRBV20-1|TRBD2|many
CSAGLSGVETQYF
TGCAGTGCTGGGTTAAGCGGGGTGGAGACCCAGTACTTC
>TRBJ1-2|TRBV12-3/TRBV12-4|TRBD1|many
CASSFYGDRGAGYTF
TGTGCCAGCAGTTTTTATGGGGACAGGGGTGCTGGCTACACCTTC
>TRBJ2-1|TRBV28|-|many
CASSFQGGSYNEQFF
TGTGCCAGCAGTTTTCAGGGGGGGTCCTACAATGAGCAGTTCTTC
>TRBJ2-7|TRBV12-3/TRBV12-4|-|few
CASSLSAGSYEQYF
TGTGCCAGCAGTTTATCCGCGGGATCCTACGAGCAGTACTTC
>TRBJ2-3|TRBV6-2/TRBV6-3|TRBD1|-
CASSRTGQPTDTQYF
TGTGCCAGCAGCCGAACGGGACAGCCTACAGATACGCAGTATTTT
>TRBJ2-3|TRBV20-1|-|medium-sized
CSVSTPFTWYTQYF
TGCAGTGTCAGTACACCTTTCACGTGGTATACGCAGTATTTT
>TRBJ2-3|TRBV12-3/TRBV12-4|-|few
CASSGRQLPLTDTQYF
TGTGCCAGCAGCGGTCGACAACTCCCTCTCACAGATACGCAGTATTTT
>TRBJ1-1|TRBV11-1|-|many
CASSLGNRDTEAFF
TGTGCCAGCAGCTTAGGCAACCGGGACACTGAAGCTTTCTTT
>TRBJ2-7|TRBV5-4|-|many
CASSLGSIGALSSYEQYF
TGTGCCAGCAGCTTGGGAAGCATTGGGGCCCTCAGCTCCTACGAGCAGTACTTC
>TRBJ2-2|TRBV28|-|few
CASSSPGTNTGELFF
TGTGCCAGCAGTTCCCCCGGAACAAACACCGGGGAGCTGTTTTTT
>TRBJ1-4|TRBV11-3|-|many
CASSDTSGKLFF
TGTGCCAGCAGTGACACATCTGGAAAACTGTTTTTT
>TRBJ2-1|TRBV3-1|TRBD2|-
CASSQISGGNYNEQFF
TGTGCCAGCAGCCAAATTAGCGGGGGCAACTACAATGAGCAGTTCTTC
>TRBJ2-3|TRBV6-1|TRBD2|many
CASSRRTSGATDTQYF
TGTGCCAGCAGTAGGCGGACTAGCGGGGCCACAGATACGCAGTATTTT
>TRBJ2-7|TRBV7-8|-|many
CASSLARISYEQYF
TGTGCCAGCAGCTTAGCGAGGATCTCCTACGAGCAGTACTTC
>TRBJ1-5|TRBV5-1|-|many
CASSPLGVGGGTQHF
TGCGCCAGCAGCCCGCTGGGGGTCGGCGGAGGGACCCAGCATTTT
>TRBJ2-5|TRBV7-9|-|many
CASSVGPRYQETQYF
TGTGCCAGCAGCGTGGGGCCACGGTACCAAGAGACCCAGTACTTC
>TRBJ2-5|TRBV29-1|-|-
CSVEESWQETQYF
TGCAGCGTTGAGGAGAGTTGGCAAGAGACCCAGTACTTC
>TRBJ2-3|TRBV24-1|TRBD2|many
CATSDLPGGADTQYF
TGTGCCACCAGTGATTTGCCCGGGGGGGCAGATACGCAGTATTTT